These T cell receptor beta chains were read from a single sample in a study of CD8 T cells in Susac syndrome. TCRdb re-derived calls from the immunoSEQ multiplex PCR reads in MiXCR, one entry per CDR3 protein. This table holds roughly 190,000 distinct CDR3 sequences, around 95% found once. The material sequenced was CD8+ T cells from PBMCs. The receptors here all came from a human donor with Susac syndrome. Both conserved end residues are part of each CDR3. The order of the fields is V gene, J gene, D gene, clone size, CDR3 protein, CDR3 DNA. D genes are given only for firm matches. Rows may omit the clone size; those that give it use once, few, many or a size class.

V: TRBV2
J: TRBJ2-7
D: NA
size: NA
CDR3: CASSPSRGLVYEQYF
DNA: TGTGCCAGCAGCCCCTCCCGCGGCCTGGTCTACGAGCAGTACTTC

V: TRBV6-5
J: TRBJ1-4
D: NA
size: NA
CDR3: CASSLAGQREKLFF
DNA: TGTGCCAGCAGTCTAGCAGGACAGAGGGAAAAACTGTTTTTT

V: TRBV21-1
J: TRBJ1-5
D: NA
size: NA
CDR3: CASSKLQGPGNQPQHF
DNA: TGTGCCAGCAGCAAATTGCAGGGTCCGGGCAATCAGCCCCAGCATTTT

V: TRBV9
J: TRBJ2-3
D: NA
size: NA
CDR3: CASSPHGGAGTDTQYF
DNA: TGTGCCAGCAGCCCTCACGGGGGCGCGGGCACAGATACGCAGTATTTT

V: TRBV7-2
J: TRBJ1-4
D: TRBD1
size: NA
CDR3: CASSSGQAEKLFF
DNA: TGTGCCAGCAGCTCCGGACAGGCTGAAAAACTGTTTTTT

V: TRBV4-1
J: TRBJ2-2
D: NA
size: NA
CDR3: CASSQPSDRKNTGELFF
DNA: TGCGCCAGCAGCCAGCCTAGCGACAGGAAGAACACCGGGGAGCTGTTTTTT

V: TRBV3-1
J: TRBJ2-7
D: NA
size: NA
CDR3: CASSGPPYEQYF
DNA: TGTGCCAGCAGCGGGCCCCCCTACGAGCAGTACTTC

V: TRBV6-5
J: TRBJ1-1
D: NA
size: once
CDR3: CASSYSSPGHTEAFF
DNA: TGTGCCAGCAGTTACTCGAGTCCCGGACACACTGAAGCTTTCTTT

V: TRBV11-2
J: TRBJ2-7
D: NA
size: NA
CDR3: CASSLDRGRQGLYEQYF
DNA: TGTGCCAGCAGCTTAGATCGTGGGCGCCAGGGGCTCTACGAGCAGTACTTC

V: TRBV12-3/TRBV12-4
J: TRBJ2-1
D: TRBD1
size: once
CDR3: CASSILRDRVNEQFF
DNA: TGTGCCAGCAGTATACTCCGGGACAGGGTCAATGAGCAGTTCTTC

V: TRBV15
J: TRBJ1-4
D: NA
size: NA
CDR3: CATSRDTGATNEKLFF
DNA: TGTGCCACCAGCAGAGATACCGGAGCAACTAATGAAAAACTGTTTTTT

V: TRBV12-3/TRBV12-4
J: TRBJ2-6
D: TRBD2
size: once
CDR3: CASGYGGAGANVLTF
DNA: TGTGCCAGCGGCTATGGGGGGGCTGGGGCCAACGTCCTGACTTTC

V: TRBV9
J: TRBJ1-3
D: NA
size: NA
CDR3: CASSVGGAPSGNTIYF
DNA: TGTGCCAGCAGCGTAGGAGGGGCCCCCTCTGGAAACACCATATATTTT

V: TRBV27
J: TRBJ1-5
D: TRBD1
size: NA
CDR3: CASSSRGNQPQHF
DNA: TGTGCCAGCAGTTCCAGGGGGAATCAGCCCCAGCATTTT

V: TRBV30
J: TRBJ1-1
D: TRBD1
size: NA
CDR3: CARRGQGREAFF
DNA: TGTGCCCGGAGAGGACAGGGACGGGAAGCTTTCTTT

V: TRBV3-1
J: TRBJ2-1
D: TRBD2
size: NA
CDR3: CASSQAGLAGGNEQFF
DNA: TGTGCCAGCAGCCAAGCCGGACTAGCGGGAGGCAATGAGCAGTTCTTC

V: TRBV7-9
J: TRBJ1-2
D: TRBD1
size: NA
CDR3: CASSLPGQGAIYGYTF
DNA: TGTGCCAGCAGCCTACCGGGACAGGGGGCGATCTATGGCTACACCTTC

V: TRBV7-8
J: TRBJ2-7
D: TRBD1
size: NA
CDR3: CASSVGTGEYF
DNA: TGTGCCAGCAGCGTTGGGACAGGGGAATACTTC

V: TRBV14
J: TRBJ1-1
D: NA
size: NA
CDR3: CASSQDLYREMNTEAFF
DNA: TGTGCCAGCAGCCAAGATCTTTATCGGGAAATGAACACTGAAGCTTTCTTT

V: TRBV9
J: TRBJ2-3
D: NA
size: NA
CDR3: CASSVDPETDTQYF
DNA: TGTGCCAGCAGCGTAGATCCTGAAACAGATACGCAGTATTTT

V: TRBV5-1
J: TRBJ2-1
D: NA
size: NA
CDR3: CASSLESWAGEQFF
DNA: TGCGCCAGCAGCTTGGAGTCCTGGGCAGGGGAGCAGTTCTTC

V: TRBV5-1
J: TRBJ2-7
D: TRBD2
size: NA
CDR3: CASSYTSGGSYEQYF
DNA: TGCGCCAGCAGCTACACTAGCGGAGGGTCTTACGAGCAGTACTTC

V: TRBV20-1
J: TRBJ2-4
D: NA
size: NA
CDR3: CSADARNYRAHGIQYF
DNA: TGCAGTGCTGACGCCCGGAACTACAGGGCCCACGGCATTCAGTACTTC

V: TRBV3-1
J: TRBJ2-4
D: NA
size: NA
CDR3: CASSKESGNIQYF
DNA: TGTGCCAGCAGTAAAGAAAGTGGTAACATTCAGTACTTC

V: TRBV19
J: TRBJ2-1
D: NA
size: NA
CDR3: CASSSGKSSYNEQFF
DNA: TGTGCCAGTAGTTCGGGGAAGAGCTCCTACAATGAGCAGTTCTTC